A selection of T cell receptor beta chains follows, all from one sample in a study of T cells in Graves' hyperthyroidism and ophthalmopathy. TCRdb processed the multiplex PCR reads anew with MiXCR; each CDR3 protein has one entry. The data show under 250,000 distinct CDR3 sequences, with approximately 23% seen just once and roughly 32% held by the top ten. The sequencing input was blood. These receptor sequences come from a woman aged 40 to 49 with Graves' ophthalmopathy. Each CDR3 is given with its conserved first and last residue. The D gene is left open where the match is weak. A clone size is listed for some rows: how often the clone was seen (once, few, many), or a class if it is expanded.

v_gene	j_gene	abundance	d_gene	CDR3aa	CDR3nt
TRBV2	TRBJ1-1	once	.	CASSNLRGTEAFF	TGTGCCAGCAGTAATTTGAGGGGCACTGAAGCTTTCTTT
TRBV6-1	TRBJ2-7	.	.	CASRGGSGSSYEQYF	TGTGCCAGCAGGGGGGGTAGCGGTAGCTCCTACGAGCAGTACTTC
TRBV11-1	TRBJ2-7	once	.	CASSLGTRSAYEQYF	TGTGCCAGCAGCTTAGGGACTCGATCGGCCTACGAGCAGTACTTC
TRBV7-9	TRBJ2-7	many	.	CASSLEHGSYEQYF	TGTGCCAGCAGCTTAGAGCATGGCTCCTACGAGCAGTACTTC
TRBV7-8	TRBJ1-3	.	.	CASSPRADNGNTIYF	TGTGCCAGCAGCCCCCGGGCCGACAATGGAAACACCATATATTTT
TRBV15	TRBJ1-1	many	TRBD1	CATKTGVMNTEAFF	TGTGCCACCAAAACAGGGGTAATGAACACTGAAGCTTTCTTT
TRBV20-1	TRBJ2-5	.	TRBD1	CSAIDRGETQYF	TGCAGTGCTATTGACAGGGGCGAGACCCAGTACTTC
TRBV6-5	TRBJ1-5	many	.	CASSLDREWPQHF	TGTGCCAGCAGTTTGGACCGGGAGTGGCCCCAGCATTTT
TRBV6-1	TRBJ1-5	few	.	CASSEALWDNAGQPQHF	TGTGCCAGCAGTGAAGCCCTATGGGACAATGCTGGGCAGCCCCAGCATTTT
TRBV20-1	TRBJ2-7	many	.	CSALPISGPSSYEQYF	TGCAGTGCTCTCCCCATCAGCGGGCCGAGCTCCTACGAGCAGTACTTC
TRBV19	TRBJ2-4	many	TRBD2	CASSMGSSSGLAKNIQYF	TGTGCCAGTAGTATGGGCTCCTCTAGCGGCCTAGCCAAAAACATTCAGTACTTC